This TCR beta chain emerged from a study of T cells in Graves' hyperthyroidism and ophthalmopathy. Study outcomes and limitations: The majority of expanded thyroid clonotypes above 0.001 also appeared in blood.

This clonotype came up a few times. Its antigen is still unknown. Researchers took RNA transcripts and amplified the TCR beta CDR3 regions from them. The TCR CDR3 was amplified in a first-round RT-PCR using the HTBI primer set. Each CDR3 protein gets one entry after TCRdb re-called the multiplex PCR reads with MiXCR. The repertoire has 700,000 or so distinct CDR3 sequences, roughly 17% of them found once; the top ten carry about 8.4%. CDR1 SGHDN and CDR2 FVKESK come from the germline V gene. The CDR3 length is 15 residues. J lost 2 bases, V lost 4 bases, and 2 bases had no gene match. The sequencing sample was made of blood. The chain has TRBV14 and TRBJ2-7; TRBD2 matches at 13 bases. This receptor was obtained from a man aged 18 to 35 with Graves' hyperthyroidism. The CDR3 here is CASSRLAGGTYEQYF. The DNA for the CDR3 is TGTGCCAGCAGCCGACTAGCGGGAGGAACCTACGAGCAGTACTTC.